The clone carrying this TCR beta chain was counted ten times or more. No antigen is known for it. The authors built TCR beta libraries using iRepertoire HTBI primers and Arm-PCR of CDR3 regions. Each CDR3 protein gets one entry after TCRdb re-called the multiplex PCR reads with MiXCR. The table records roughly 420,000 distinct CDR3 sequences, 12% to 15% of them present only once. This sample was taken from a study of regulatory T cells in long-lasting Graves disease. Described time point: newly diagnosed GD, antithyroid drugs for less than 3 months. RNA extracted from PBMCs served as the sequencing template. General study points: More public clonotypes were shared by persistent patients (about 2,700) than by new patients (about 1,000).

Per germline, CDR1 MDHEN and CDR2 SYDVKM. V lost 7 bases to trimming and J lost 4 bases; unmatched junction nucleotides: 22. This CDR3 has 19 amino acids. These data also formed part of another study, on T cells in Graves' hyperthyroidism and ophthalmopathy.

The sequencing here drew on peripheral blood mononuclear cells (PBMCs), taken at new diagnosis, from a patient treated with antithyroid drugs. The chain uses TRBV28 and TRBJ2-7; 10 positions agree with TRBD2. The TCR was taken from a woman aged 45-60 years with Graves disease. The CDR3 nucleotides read TGTGCCAGCACTCTCAGACCCGGACTAGCGGCTTTTGGTGCGTACGAGCAGTACTTC. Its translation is CASTLRPGLAAFGAYEQYF.